The clone carrying this T cell receptor (beta chain) has ten or more counts. The antigen is undetermined. This record belongs to a study of neurological immune-mediated disorders. The method for making cDNA was 5'RACE, and it used 10-nucleotide random UMIs. MiXCR, applied by TCRdb to the 5' RACE reads, yields one record per CDR3 protein. The sample lists around 40,000 distinct CDR3 sequences; about 13% were seen once. The ends were cut back, 4 bases at V and 0 bases at J, with 13 bases in the middle. Germline CDR1 is SGHRS and CDR2 is YFSETQ. The CDR3 covers 15 residues. Study-wide findings and caveats: The expanded clones of different subjects shared no CDR3 amino acid sequences (suggesting private repertoires in all groups).

This sequence joins TRBV5-1 and TRBJ1-2; the D is unclear. The sequencing input was PBMCs. This TCR was sampled from a female donor in good health. CDR3 loop: CASSPRTAANYGYTF. CDR3 sequence (DNA): TGCGCCAGCAGCCCGAGGACCGCAGCTAACTATGGCTACACCTTC.